Listed here are 16 T cell receptor beta chains from one sample, sequenced in a study of blood T cell repertoires in COVID-19. Assay used: immunoSEQ multiplex PCR; TCRdb lists only in-frame clones, some missing. This sample has some 42,000 clones, with around 90% found just once. The specimen sequenced was peripheral blood. These TCRs come from a human donor in a cohort sampled during active COVID-19.

The genes are TRBV18 and TRBJ2-7; D may be TRBD2 (7 bases). The CDR3 sequence is 16 residues long. Germline V gene data show CDR1 as KGHSH and CDR2 as LQKENI. V was cut by 3 bases and J by 2 bases, with 17 bases left in between. In DNA, the CDR3 is TGTGCCAGCTCACCCACGGATGGGGGGGCAACCTACGAGCAGTACTTC. Protein sequence: CASSPTDGGATYEQYF.

The chain uses TRBV6-6 and TRBJ1-5; D not certain. Trimming stripped 2 bases from V and 0 bases from J, with 8 bases between. Germline-derived CDR1 and CDR2 are MNHNY and SVGAGI (reference sequence). This CDR3 is built from 15 residues. CDR3 sequence: CASSYRGSSNQPQHF. Here the CDR3 DNA reads TGTGCCAGCAGTTACAGAGGGAGTAGCAATCAGCCCCAGCATTTT.

A few counts support this clone. V usage is TRBV29-1 and J usage is TRBJ1-6; 8 bases align to TRBD1. The CDR3 has 13 amino acids. The V gene end was trimmed by 6 bases and the J gene end by 11 bases; junction bases not matched to a gene: 9. The V gene's germline CDR1 is SQVTM and CDR2 ANQGSEA. The CDR3 DNA follows: TGCAGCGTAAGGACAGGGTCTAGTGCACCCCTCCACTTT. It specifies CSVRTGSSAPLHF. The variable domain in full, completed from reference TRBV29-1 and TRBJ1-6, reads SAVISQKPSRDICQRGTSLTIQCQVDSQVTMMFWYRQQPGQSLTLIATANQGSEATYESGFVIDKFPISRPNLTFSTLTVSNMSPEDSSIYLCSVRTGSSAPLHFGNGTRLTVT.

The chain recombines TRBV23-1 with TRBJ1-2; TRBD1 matches at 7 bases. TRBV23-1 is treated as an ORF (open reading frame) with a function not yet certain. V lost 0 bases, J lost 8 bases, and 18 bases stayed unmatched. The CDR3 is 18 amino acids. This CDR3 is CASSQSIREKGAAGGYTF. DNA for the CDR3: TGCGCCAGCAGTCAATCGATTAGGGAAAAGGGGGCCGCTGGCGGCTACACCTTC.

The rearrangement uses TRBV7-9 and TRBJ1-1; 7 nucleotides match TRBD1. The V gene's germline CDR1 is SEHNR and CDR2 FQNEAQ (reference sequence). V trimming: 7 bases; J trimming: 6 bases; junction bases outside the gene matches: 8. The CDR3 length is 13 residues. The CDR3 spells CASTGTVGSEAFF. The CDR3 bases are TGTGCCAGCACGGGGACAGTTGGCTCTGAAGCTTTCTTT. Variable domain in full (rest from reference TRBV7-9 and TRBJ1-1): DTGVSQNPRHKITKRGQNVTFRCDPISEHNRLYWYRQTLGQGPEFLTYFQNEAQLEKSRLLSDRFSAERPKGSFSTLEIQRTEQGDSAMYLCASTGTVGSEAFFGQGTRLTVV.

The chain couples TRBV5-6 to TRBJ1-2, with 7 bases that match TRBD1. The length of the CDR3 is 12 residues. V was pared by 4 bases and J by 10 bases, with 7 bases of the junction left unmatched. Germline CDR1 and CDR2: SGHDT and YYEEEE. The CDR3 sequence is CASSHGQDLYTF. CDR3 sequence (DNA): TGTGCCAGCAGCCATGGACAGGACCTCTACACCTTC.

The chain links TRBV2 to TRBJ1-1; the D gene is possibly TRBD1 (5 bases). Trimming cost V 6 bases and J 6 bases, with 26 bases left between them. Germline V lookup: CDR1 SNHLY, CDR2 FYNNEI. The CDR3 runs 17 residues. The CDR3 bases are TGTGCCAGCAGCAAAGGCAGGGTTACAGTAGGAATCTCTGAAGCTTTCTTT. This sequence encodes CASSKGRVTVGISEAFF.

V usage is TRBV5-6 and J usage is TRBJ2-1; 8 positions agree with TRBD2. V was pared by 0 bases and J by 4 bases, with 9 bases of the junction left unmatched. The germline gives CDR1 SGHDT, CDR2 YYEEEE. CDR3 length: 17 amino acids. The CDR3 region has the DNA TGTGCCAGCAGCTTGGCCCGGGGAAGCGGGGGATACAATGAGCAGTTCTTC. Translating gives CASSLARGSGGYNEQFF.

The V call is TRBV6-5, the J call TRBJ1-1; D ambiguous. The CDR3 sequence is 12 residues long. Between the trimmed V and J ends, which lost 6 bases and 6 bases, there was a span of 11 bases. Per the germline V gene, CDR1 is MNHEY and CDR2 is SVGAGI. DNA for the CDR3: TGTGCCAGCAGCGATCGGACTGCTGAAGCTTTCTTT. Protein product: CASSDRTAEAFF.

The chain joins TRBV11-3 to TRBJ2-1; 7 bases fit TRBD1. CDR3 length: 13 residues. V lost 4 bases, J lost 10 bases, and 7 bases stayed unmatched. Per the germline V gene, CDR1 is SGHNT and CDR2 is YENEEA. In nucleotides, the CDR3 is TGTGCCAGCAGCTCCCTAAGGGGACAGGAGCAGTTCTTC. Protein: CASSSLRGQEQFF.

V usage is TRBV6-5 and J usage is TRBJ1-5; D unclear. Germline V gives CDR1 MNHEY, CDR2 SVGAGI. V lost 4 bases to trimming and J lost 3 bases, with 7 bases between them. CDR3 length: 13 residues. CDR3 coding DNA: TGTGCCAGCAGTTTAAATAACAATCAGCCCCAGCATTTT. Translation: CASSLNNNQPQHF.

The table lists this clone with a few counts. This chain connects TRBV4-1 to TRBJ2-7, with a tentative D call TRBD1 (6 bases). Trimming stripped 2 bases from V and 2 bases from J, with 19 bases between. The CDR3 loop spans 17 amino acids. Germline V lookup: CDR1 MGHRA, CDR2 YSYEKL. The CDR3, as DNA: TGCGCCAGCAGCCAAAGCTTCGCAGGGGAAGGTACCTACGAGCAGTACTTC. Its protein product is CASSQSFAGEGTYEQYF.

This clone showed up just a few times. The gene calls are TRBV19 and TRBJ1-5; D is uncertain. This CDR3 is 14 amino acids long. The V gene lost 5 bases and the J gene lost 8 bases, with 16 bases spanning the gap. CDR1 is LNHDA and CDR2 is SQIVND in the germline V gene (reference sequence). The CDR3 region is CASSPTHGFEPQHF. DNA for the CDR3: TGTGCCAGTAGTCCGACACATGGTTTTGAGCCCCAGCATTTT.

The chain couples TRBV7-9 to TRBJ1-1; perhaps TRBD1 as D (6 bases). CDR3 length equals 15 residues. Deletions cut 7 bases from V and 1 base from J, with 16 bases between. In germline, CDR1 is SEHNR, CDR2 FQNEAQ (reference sequence). The CDR3 DNA reads TGTGCCAGCAACCAACAGGGACCATGGAACACTGAAGCTTTCTTT. Its protein is CASNQQGPWNTEAFF.

The genes are TRBV5-6 and TRBJ1-3; D not resolved. V lost 0 bases to trimming and J lost 0 bases, with 10 bases between them. CDR3 size: 16 residues. CDR1 and CDR2 from the germline V gene are SGHDT and YYEEEE. The CDR3: CASSLGLGSSGNTIYF. CDR3 nucleotide sequence: TGTGCCAGCAGCTTGGGTTTGGGGAGCTCTGGAAACACCATATATTTT. Full variable domain (remainder filled in from reference TRBV5-6 and TRBJ1-3): DAGVTQSPTHLIKTRGQQVTLRCSPKSGHDTVSWYQQALGQGPQFIFQYYEEEERQRGNFPDRFSGHQFPNYSSELNVNALLLGDSALYLCASSLGLGSSGNTIYFGEGSWLTVV.

This clone was observed a handful of times. V gene TRBV6-2 or TRBV6-3 combines with J gene TRBJ1-5; D may be TRBD1 (5 bases). Trimming took 5 bases from V and 4 from J, leaving 15 bases between them. CDR3 length: 15 residues. From germline, CDR1 is MNHEY and CDR2 SVGEGT. The CDR3 nucleotides read TGTGCCAGCAGTCCGCAGGGAGGCGGGAATCAGCCCCAGCATTTT. It is translated as CASSPQGGGNQPQHF.